The subject of this entry is one T cell receptor beta chain. Libraries were prepared by immunoSEQ multiplex PCR; TCRdb keeps only in-frame clonotypes and omits some of them. This table holds roughly 40,000 clones, 90% found once. Trimming took 2 bases from V and 6 from J, leaving 6 bases between them. This CDR3 is built from 13 residues. CDR1 is SGDLS and CDR2 is YYNGEE in the germline V gene. This entry comes from a study of T cell changes during pregnancy in multiple sclerosis. This receptor was identified in a female donor with multiple sclerosis, enrolled in a pregnancy study. Sequenced material: CD4+ T cells from peripheral blood mononuclear cells, taken in the third trimester of pregnancy. V is TRBV9 and J is TRBJ1-6; D is uncertain. CDR3 sequence reads: CASSVRGNSPLHF. The CDR3 DNA is TGTGCCAGCAGCGTTAGAGGTAATTCACCCCTCCACTTT.